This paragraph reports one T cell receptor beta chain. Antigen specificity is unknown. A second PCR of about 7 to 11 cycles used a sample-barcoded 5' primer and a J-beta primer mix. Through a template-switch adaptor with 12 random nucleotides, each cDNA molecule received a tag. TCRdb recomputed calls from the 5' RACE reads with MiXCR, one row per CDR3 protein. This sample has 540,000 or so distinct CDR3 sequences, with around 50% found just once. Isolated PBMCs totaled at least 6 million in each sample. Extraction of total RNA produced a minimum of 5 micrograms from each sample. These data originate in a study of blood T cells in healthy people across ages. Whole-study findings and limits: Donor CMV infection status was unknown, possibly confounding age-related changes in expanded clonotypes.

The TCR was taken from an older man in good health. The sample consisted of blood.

This CDR3 reads CASRSLGAILVKETQYF. Written as DNA, the CDR3 is TGTGCCAGCCGGAGCCTGGGGGCTATTTTGGTCAAAGAGACCCAGTACTTC. The chain joins TRBV6-1 to TRBJ2-5; D might be TRBD1 (6 bases). Germline V gives CDR1 MNHNS, CDR2 SASEGT. Deletions cut 8 bases from V and 3 bases from J, with 25 bases between. CDR3 length equals 17 residues.